The 13 T cell receptor beta chains reported below all come from one sample, sequenced in a study of blood T cells in healthy people across ages. Then a second PCR, running about 7 to 11 cycles, was carried out with a sample-barcoded 5' primer and a J-beta primer mix. TCRdb recomputed calls from the 5' RACE reads with MiXCR, one row per CDR3 protein. Among about 1.6 million distinct CDR3 sequences, about 32% were seen once, and the ten largest hold about 10%. The material sequenced was blood. These receptor sequences come from a woman aged 30 to 39 in good health.

This clonotype was seen a single time. The chain couples TRBV6-2 or TRBV6-3 to TRBJ2-1; no clear D gene. Trimming removed 6 bases at V and 6 bases at J, with 12 bases between. The CDR3 sequence is 13 residues long. In germline, CDR1 is MNHEY, CDR2 SVGEGT. CDR3: CASRANDRNEQFF. The CDR3 nucleotides read TGTGCCAGCAGGGCAAACGACCGCAATGAGCAGTTCTTC.

As for this clonotype: At one of its ends the junction is not consistent with the germline gene, which may arise from a read error. This chain connects TRBV9 to TRBJ1-2; no clear D. The CDR3 loop spans 11 amino acids. The germline CDR1 and CDR2 sequences are SGDLS and YYNGEE. The CDR3 sequence: CVSSVGYGYTF. In nucleotides, the CDR3 is TGTGTCAGCAGCGTTGGGTATGGCTACACCTTC. Variable domain in full (rest from reference TRBV9 and TRBJ1-2): DSGVTQTPKHLITATGQRVTLRCSPRSGDLSVYWYQQSLDQGLQFLIQYYNGEERAKGNILERFSAQQFPDLHSELNLSSLELGDSALYFCVSSVGYGYTFGSGTRLTVV.

This clonotype was seen a few times. The V gene is TRBV30, the J gene TRBJ1-2; D is unresolved. V lost 0 bases and J 7 bases, leaving 9 bases between the germline ends. This CDR3 is 12 amino acids long. Germline values: CDR1 GTSNPN, CDR2 SVGIG (reference sequence). CDR3 sequence (DNA): TGTGCCTGGAGTGTGATCCAGGCTGGCTACACCTTC. It yields the protein CAWSVIQAGYTF.

The chain is built from TRBV5-1 and TRBJ2-2; D is unclear. This CDR3 spans 18 amino acids. The ends were cut back, 2 bases at V and 3 bases at J, with 20 bases in the middle. Germline V gene data show CDR1 as SGHRS and CDR2 as YFSETQ. The CDR3 protein is CASSFNSRKESYTGELFF. DNA for the CDR3: TGCGCCAGCAGCTTTAACTCTCGTAAGGAGTCGTACACCGGGGAGCTGTTTTTT.

This clonotype turned up a few times. The chain couples TRBV10-3 to TRBJ2-1; 9 bases are shared with TRBD2. Germline CDR1 ENHRY, CDR2 SYGVKD. The CDR3 is made up of 16 amino acids. Trimming removed 6 bases from V and 4 bases from J; junction bases left unmatched: 10. CDR3 loop: CAISPIAGVTYNEQFF. The CDR3 DNA reads TGTGCCATCAGCCCCATAGCGGGAGTTACTTACAATGAGCAGTTCTTC.

This clonotype was recorded a few times. This chain links TRBV20-1 with TRBJ2-5; 7 bases align to TRBD1. The DNA matches TRBJ2-7 better at its end, which makes the J call doubtful. This CDR3 has 12 amino acids. Germline CDR1 is DFQATT and CDR2 is SNEGSKA (reference sequence). CDR3 nucleotides: TGCAGTGCTAGAGCTACAGGGGACGAGCAGTACTTC. It is translated as CSARATGDEQYF.

The V gene is TRBV2, the J gene TRBJ2-1; TRBD1 agrees at 11 bases. The J call could be wrong; TRBJ2-7 is a better fit for the DNA end. The CDR3 has 15 residues. Germline V gene data show CDR1 as SNHLY and CDR2 as FYNNEI. The CDR3 sequence is CASTNSGTGGGEQYF. CDR3 sequence (DNA): TGTGCCAGCACCAACTCCGGGACAGGGGGTGGCGAGCAGTACTTC.

This clonotype was counted ten times or more. The CDR3 bases are TGTGCCAGCAGCTTATTATCTAACCTTAGATACAATGAGCAGTTCTTC. Protein: CASSLLSNLRYNEQFF. The chain links TRBV7-9 to TRBJ2-1; no clear D. Germline lookup yields CDR1 SEHNR and CDR2 FQNEAQ (reference sequence). V was shortened by 2 bases and J by 4 bases, with 15 bases between the two germline ends. This CDR3 region has 16 residues.

The V and J genes are TRBV30 and TRBJ1-2, with unresolved D. Germline-derived CDR1 and CDR2 are GTSNPN and SVGIG (reference sequence). The CDR3 has 13 residues. Trimming removed 0 bases from V and 8 bases from J, with 13 bases in between. CDR3 sequence (DNA): TGTGCCTGGAGTGTAGCCCGTAGGGAAGGCTACACCTTC. This encodes CAWSVARREGYTF. The full variable domain, rest sourced from reference TRBV30 and TRBJ1-2, is SQTIHQWPATLVQPVGSPLSLECTVEGTSNPNLYWYRQAAGRGLQLLFYSVGIGQISSEVPQNLSASRPQDRQFILSSKKLLLSDSGFYLCAWSVARREGYTFGSGTRLTVV.

This chain joins TRBV30 and TRBJ1-5; D perhaps matches TRBD1 (6 bases). V was clipped by 1 base and J by 2 bases, with 15 bases between them. This CDR3 is 16 amino acids long. Per germline, CDR1 GTSNPN and CDR2 SVGIG (reference sequence). The CDR3 reads CAWSDIDRFGNQPQHF. CDR3 nucleotide sequence: TGTGCCTGGAGTGACATCGACAGGTTTGGCAATCAGCCCCAGCATTTT.

This clonotype was counted only a few times. The chain recombines TRBV7-9 with TRBJ1-1; D remains unclear. The CDR3 has 13 residues. Trimming cost V 2 bases and J 6 bases, with 10 bases left between them. CDR1 is SEHNR, CDR2 FQNEAQ, per germline (reference sequence). The CDR3 region is CASSLLGIAEAFF. DNA of the CDR3: TGTGCCAGCAGCTTATTGGGCATCGCTGAAGCTTTCTTT.

The chain uses TRBV4-1 and TRBJ2-2, with a tentative D call TRBD2 (6 bases). The length of the CDR3 is 15 residues. CDR1 and CDR2 from the germline V gene are MGHRA and YSYEKL. With 1 base removed from V and 6 bases from J, the gap between germline ends came to 12 bases. Here the CDR3 reads CASSQGLTGAGELFF. The CDR3 DNA is TGCGCCAGCAGCCAAGGGCTAACGGGGGCCGGGGAGCTGTTTTTT.

On this clonotype: This could be a read error, since a much larger clone is one nucleotide away. V usage is TRBV5-1 and J usage is TRBJ2-5; no definite D call. The CDR3 runs to 14 residues. Germline V gene sequence: CDR1 SGHRS, CDR2 YFSETQ. This CDR3 reads CANSSQMYQETQYF. The CDR3 nucleotides are TGCGCCAACAGCTCACAGATGTACCAAGAGACCCAGTACTTC.